This entry describes one T cell receptor (beta chain). The data were obtained in a study of cytotoxic CD8 clonotypes in ibrutinib-treated CLL. The V segment lost 3 bases and the J segment 8 bases; nucleotides outside the gene matches: 8. Germline V CDR1 and CDR2: SGHAT, FQDESV (reference sequence). The CDR3 length is 16 residues. Profiling relied on immunoSEQ multiplex PCR, and the TCRdb table lists in-frame clones only, not all of them. The table has about 68,000 clones, less than 95% seen once. The sequenced sample was PBMCs, obtained after 12 months of ibrutinib treatment. The sequence came from a human donor with chronic lymphocytic leukemia. The V gene is TRBV11-1, the J gene TRBJ2-1; 12 nucleotides match TRBD1. The CDR3 coding sequence is TGTGCCAGCAGCTTGGTCCCGGGACAGGGGGCTGATGAGCAGTTCTTC. It specifies CASSLVPGQGADEQFF.